These T cell receptor beta chains were read from a single sample in a study of long-term antiretroviral therapy in people with HIV. TCRdb's table, derived via immunoSEQ multiplex PCR, lists solely in-frame clones and lacks some. The sample gives more than 35,000 clones, 75% to 90% of which show up once; 3.9% is in the top ten. The sample consisted of unsorted PBMCs, taken just before starting antiretroviral therapy. Source of these receptors: a woman aged 18 to 35 with HIV. Each CDR3 is given with its conserved first and last residue.

TRBV28	TRBJ1-2	CASRQVLLYGYTF
TRBV7-2	TRBJ2-7	CASSSGTGAVQYF
TRBV14	TRBJ2-7	CASSRGISEQYF
TRBV18	TRBJ1-1	CASSEGGGRGERGAFF
TRBV27	TRBJ2-7	CASSSSSGGAYEQYF
TRBV27	TRBJ1-2	CASSSDYYGYTF
TRBV28	TRBJ1-2	CASSSSSFFLGATLDGYTF
TRBV9	TRBJ2-7	CASSVAPRSDEQYF
TRBV4-3	TRBJ1-1	CASSATGRNTEAFF
TRBV27	TRBJ2-6	CASSLGQGIFRTGANVLTF
TRBV5-6	TRBJ2-3	CASSPQREEATDTQYF
TRBV27	TRBJ1-1	CASSLLSGTEAFF
TRBV5-4	TRBJ2-1	CASSDRTSGSAPYNEQFF
TRBV7-3	TRBJ2-7	CASSPTGGEQYF
TRBV5-5	TRBJ2-7	CASSLLRGTSYEQYF
TRBV28	TRBJ2-1	CASTDIPTSYNEQFF
TRBV6-6	TRBJ1-1	CASSDGGVGTEAFF
TRBV9	TRBJ1-5	CAPRVPADYSNQPQHF
TRBV7-2	TRBJ2-1	CASSLFLRGSSYNEQFF
TRBV7-2	TRBJ2-5	CASSGQSQETQYF
TRBV9	TRBJ2-3	CASSAGTSWGTDTQYF
TRBV5-1	TRBJ2-4	CASSLGGVAKNIQYF
TRBV7-6	TRBJ2-7	CASSLTSGRDEQYF
TRBV27	TRBJ1-5	CASRQGGQPQHF
TRBV5-4	TRBJ2-1	CASSPYQAGGMREQFF
TRBV28	TRBJ2-5	CASRWDQGGVGTQYF
TRBV11-2	TRBJ2-7	CASSLSSGRSYEQYF
TRBV5-4	TRBJ2-5	CASSLAGAEETQYF
TRBV7-3	TRBJ1-2	CASSPGQGGGYTF
TRBV11-1	TRBJ2-5	CASSLGYLALQETQYF
TRBV27	TRBJ2-1	CASSLSADKQFF
TRBV19	TRBJ2-7	CASRGAGDWPWGYEQYF
TRBV7-9	TRBJ2-7	CASSLSGTGPYEQYF
TRBV28	TRBJ2-7	CASSFDRRRSYEQYF
TRBV7-3	TRBJ2-1	CASSSQVRYNEQFF
TRBV6-1	TRBJ2-1	CASTLTSGMWNEQFF
TRBV11-1	TRBJ2-3	CASSFGPVPPDTQYF
TRBV4-1	TRBJ1-5	CASSQVPQGAEDQPQHF
TRBV27	TRBJ2-7	CASSLRTSGSYEQYF
TRBV11-2	TRBJ2-2	CASSFDETRNTGELFF
TRBV19	TRBJ2-7	CASSLRGVSYEQYF
TRBV25-1	TRBJ1-1	CASSPQEGMNTEAFF
TRBV4-3	TRBJ1-2	CASSPYLRGRDGYTF
TRBV28	TRBJ1-1	CASPPLTSMNTEAFF
TRBV28	TRBJ1-3	CASSLHSIQSSGNTIYF
TRBV6-6	TRBJ2-7	CASSDLAGDYSYEQYF
TRBV9	TRBJ2-2	CASSRGVVAGDTGELFF
TRBV6-6	TRBJ1-5	CASDGGGGNQPQHF
TRBV29-1	TRBJ2-3	CSGQKTATDTQYF
TRBV4-2	TRBJ2-1	CASSQKDRGQVEQFF
TRBV18	TRBJ2-1	CASSDSGTSVSSSYNEQFF
TRBV6-5	TRBJ1-1	CASSQGFNTEAFF
TRBV2	TRBJ2-7	CASSEGPYEQYF
TRBV7-2	TRBJ2-3	CASSYYPVSTDTQYF